Below are 21 T cell receptor beta chains sequenced from a single sample in a study of OX40 agonist ivuxolimab in advanced cancers. Sequencing was performed with immunoSEQ multiplex PCR; in TCRdb, only in-frame clones are kept and a portion is missing. The table lists 60,000 or so clones, roughly 84% of them singletons. Sequencing used CD4+ or CD8+ T cells sorted from blood, obtained in a trial of the OX40 agonist ivuxolimab. The receptors come from an adult with an advanced solid tumor such as melanoma, head and neck, liver or kidney cancer.

This clone was counted a single time. The chain recombines TRBV9 with TRBJ1-5, with D maybe TRBD1 (5 bases). Germline values: CDR1 SGDLS, CDR2 YYNGEE. The CDR3 is made up of 14 amino acids. V was clipped by 4 bases and J by 2 bases, with 10 bases between them. The CDR3 region is CASSLGGGNQPQHF. CDR3 nucleotides: TGTGCCAGCAGCCTCGGGGGGGGCAATCAGCCCCAGCATTTT.

Only a few counts were recorded for this clone. The CDR3 loop reads CASSHRQAAAETQYF. CDR3 nucleotide sequence: TGTGCCAGCAGCCACAGACAGGCGGCAGCAGAGACCCAGTACTTC. The gene calls are TRBV4-2 and TRBJ2-5; a possible D gene is TRBD1 (6 bases). V was shortened by 3 bases and J by 4 bases, with 15 bases between the two germline ends. From germline, CDR1 is LGHNA and CDR2 YNFKEQ. The CDR3 is 15 amino acids.

This clone was picked up a small number of times. This chain connects TRBV7-9 to TRBJ1-5; 10 bases agree with TRBD1. With 4 bases clipped from V and 4 bases from J, the junction kept 4 bases outside the gene matches. The CDR3 runs 15 residues. CDR1 and CDR2 from the germline V gene are SEHNR and FQNEAQ (reference sequence). The CDR3 bases are TGTGCCAGCAGCTCAAGACAGGGGGCAAATCAGCCCCAGCATTTT. Amino acid sequence: CASSSRQGANQPQHF. Full variable domain (rest looked up from reference TRBV7-9 and TRBJ1-5): DTGVSQNPRHKITKRGQNVTFRCDPISEHNRLYWYRQTLGQGPEFLTYFQNEAQLEKSRLLSDRFSAERPKGSFSTLEIQRTEQGDSAMYLCASSSRQGANQPQHFGDGTRLSIL.

The chain employs TRBV5-1 and TRBJ2-2, with TRBD2 matching over 8 bases. The germline CDR1 and CDR2 sequences are SGHRS and YFSETQ. J was trimmed by 2 bases and V by 2 bases; bases with no gene match: 8. The CDR3 length is 17 residues. CDR3 protein: CASSFTSGRKNTGELFF. CDR3 coding DNA: TGCGCCAGCAGCTTTACTAGCGGAAGGAAAAACACCGGGGAGCTGTTTTTT.

V usage is TRBV2 and J usage is TRBJ1-1; TRBD1 might be the D (5 bases). The CDR3 extends over 14 amino acids. V gave up 6 bases and J gave up 5 bases, with 16 bases separating them. CDR1 and CDR2 (germline): SNHLY, FYNNEI. The CDR3 DNA is TGTGCCAGCAGGGACACCACCTACGGAACTGAAGCTTTCTTT. The encoded protein is CASRDTTYGTEAFF.

The genes are TRBV28 and TRBJ2-2, with 9 nucleotides matching TRBD2. V gave up 8 bases and J gave up 4 bases; unmatched junction bases: 5. Germline V lookup: CDR1 MDHEN, CDR2 SYDVKM. This CDR3 contains 14 residues. The CDR3: CASRRGGLTGELFF. As DNA, the CDR3 is TGTGCCAGCCGGCGGGGGGGCCTCACCGGGGAGCTGTTTTTT.

The rearrangement links TRBV18 to TRBJ1-3; perhaps TRBD1 as D (6 bases). Trimming left V 8 bases short and J 9 bases short, with 17 bases between. The CDR3 covers 13 residues. Germline CDR1 reads KGHSH; CDR2 reads LQKENI. CDR3 sequence: CASPTDSLGTIYF. CDR3 coding DNA: TGTGCCAGCCCAACGGACAGCCTTGGCACCATATATTTT.

The sample holds a few counts of this clone. The chain has TRBV11-3 and TRBJ2-3; 7 bases match TRBD2. V shed 5 bases and J 1 base; nucleotides not matched to a gene: 9. Germline V gives CDR1 SGHNT, CDR2 YENEEA. This CDR3 contains 16 residues. The CDR3 sequence is CASSKTTSARTDTQYF. CDR3 DNA sequence: TGTGCCAGCAGCAAAACCACTAGCGCCCGCACAGATACGCAGTATTTT.

The CDR3 spells CASSSGDISYNEQFF. CDR3 DNA sequence: TGTGCCAGCAGCTCTGGGGACATCTCCTACAATGAGCAGTTCTTC. This rearrangement joins TRBV5-4 to TRBJ2-1; D possibly corresponds to TRBD1 (6 bases). Deletions cut 3 bases from V and 0 bases from J, with 10 bases between. CDR3 length: 15 residues. In germline, CDR1 is SGHNT, CDR2 YYREEE (reference sequence).

A few counts support this clone. This chain uses TRBV6-6 with TRBJ1-2, with D uncertain. The CDR3 sequence is 11 residues long. Germline values: CDR1 MNHNY, CDR2 SVGAGI (reference sequence). The ends were cut back, 9 bases at V and 3 bases at J, with 8 bases in the middle. Here the CDR3 reads CASGRDYGYTF. The CDR3 coding sequence is TGTGCCAGTGGGAGGGACTATGGCTACACCTTC.

This chain links TRBV5-1 with TRBJ2-5; TRBD2 agrees at 11 bases. The CDR3 loop spans 17 amino acids. With 4 bases clipped from V and 5 bases from J, the junction kept 13 bases outside the gene matches. CDR1 is SGHRS, CDR2 YFSETQ, per germline. CDR3 nucleotide sequence: TGCGCCAGCAGCCCGCGGGTTATAGCGGGAGGGCGGGAGACCCAGTACTTC. This sequence encodes CASSPRVIAGGRETQYF.

This clone was seen only once. V usage is TRBV5-4 and J usage is TRBJ2-1; D remains ambiguous. The CDR3 length is 14 residues. The V and J ends lost 0 bases and 8 bases respectively, with 12 bases between them. The germline gives CDR1 SGHNT, CDR2 YYREEE (reference sequence). The CDR3 loop reads CASSLERVLHEQFF. The CDR3 coding sequence is TGTGCCAGCAGCTTGGAACGGGTGCTCCATGAGCAGTTCTTC.

The genes are TRBV27 and TRBJ1-1, with 12 positions matching TRBD1. Germline V CDR1 and CDR2: MNHEY, SMNVEV (reference sequence). CDR3 length: 15 amino acids. V dropped 4 bases and J dropped 4; count of bases not matched to a gene: 4. CDR3 DNA sequence: TGTGCCAGCAGTTCGATGGGACAGGGGGCCACTGAAGCTTTCTTT. Translated, it gives CASSSMGQGATEAFF.

The J gene is TRBJ2-6, the V gene TRBV11-2, with a possible D match to TRBD2 (6 bases). Between the trimmed V and J ends, which lost 2 bases and 0 bases, there was a span of 11 bases. This CDR3 is built from 17 residues. From germline, CDR1 is SGHAT and CDR2 FQNNGV. CDR3 sequence reads: CASSLRGIISGANVLTF. The CDR3 DNA is TGTGCCAGCAGCTTACGCGGGATAATCTCTGGGGCCAACGTCCTGACTTTC.

There are a few counts of this clone. The chain combines TRBV28 with TRBJ1-5, with D hard to call. Trimming took off 3 bases at V and 6 bases at J, with 9 bases between the two ends. CDR1 and CDR2 from the germline V gene are MDHEN and SYDVKM. This CDR3 has 13 amino acids. For the CDR3, the DNA is TGTGCCAGCAGTTTTTCGGAAGGTCAGCCCCAGCATTTT. This sequence encodes CASSFSEGQPQHF. The entire variable domain, with the rest obtained from reference TRBV28 and TRBJ1-5, is as follows: DVKVTQSSRYLVKRTGEKVFLECVQDMDHENMFWYRQDPGLGLRLIYFSYDVKMKEKGDIPEGYSVSREKKERFSLILESASTNQTSMYLCASSFSEGQPQHFGDGTRLSIL.

This chain uses TRBV13 with TRBJ2-1, with D possibly matching TRBD2 (6 bases). This CDR3 comprises 17 residues. Germline V gene data show CDR1 as PRHDT and CDR2 as FYEKMQ (reference sequence). Trimming took off 4 bases at V and 5 bases at J, with 21 bases between the two ends. The CDR3 sequence is CASSWGSGGGADNEQFF. CDR3 bases: TGTGCCAGCAGCTGGGGTTCCGGGGGTGGCGCTGACAATGAGCAGTTCTTC.

The CDR3 bases are TGTGCCAGCAGTGGGGGACTAAAACTGTTTTTT. Residues: CASSGGLKLFF. The chain joins TRBV28 to TRBJ1-4; a weak D match, TRBD1 (5 bases). The germline gives CDR1 MDHEN, CDR2 SYDVKM. The V end was cut by 5 bases, the J end by 10 bases, with 8 bases between. This CDR3 contains 11 residues.

This clone turned up a few times. The gene calls are TRBV9 and TRBJ1-3, with 9 bases that match TRBD1. The V and J ends lost 4 bases and 2 bases, in that order; junction bases with no gene match: 4. The CDR3 extends over 15 amino acids. Germline CDR1 and CDR2: SGDLS and YYNGEE. In DNA form, the CDR3 reads TGTGCCAGCAGCCCGGACAGGGGAACTGGAAACACCATATATTTT. Its protein product is CASSPDRGTGNTIYF.

The chain combines TRBV5-1 with TRBJ1-4; possibly TRBD1 for D (5 bases). CDR3 size: 16 residues. Per germline, CDR1 SGHRS and CDR2 YFSETQ. V dropped 4 bases and J dropped 8 bases, with 21 bases sitting between them. The CDR3 loop reads CASSPQGPTSGEKLFF. DNA of the CDR3: TGCGCCAGCAGCCCCCAGGGACCTACATCGGGAGAAAAACTGTTTTTT.

The V gene is TRBV18, the J gene TRBJ2-5; no definite D call. The CDR3 loop spans 11 amino acids. Trimming pared 0 bases from V and 4 bases from J, leaving 0 bases between. CDR1 is KGHSH and CDR2 is LQKENI in the germline V gene. CDR3 coding DNA: TGTGCCAGCTCACCACCAGAGACCCAGTACTTC. Encoded protein: CASSPPETQYF.

V gene TRBV2 combines with J gene TRBJ2-2; no firm D call. Trimming pared 5 bases from V and 5 bases from J, leaving 9 bases between. This CDR3 region has 13 residues. CDR1 is SNHLY and CDR2 is FYNNEI in the germline V gene. The CDR3 region is CASSPLSTGELFF. The DNA of the CDR3 is TGTGCCAGCAGTCCTCTATCGACCGGGGAGCTGTTTTTT.